This paragraph reports one T cell receptor beta chain. Antigen specificity is unknown. Germline CDR1 reads SGHRS; CDR2 reads YFSETQ. Trimming took off 0 bases at V and 0 bases at J, with 10 bases between the two ends. The CDR3 length is 17 residues. The assay was immunoSEQ multiplex PCR, and TCRdb's table has in-frame clones only and misses some. The data contain 110,000 or so clones, roughly nine tenths of them seen just once; the ten biggest clones take up approximately 0.59%. These data come from a study of Tregs in tolerant kidney transplant recipients. Study-level results: This study did not directly address biological reproducibility.

The sequence came from a human donor in good health. The chain uses TRBV5-1 and TRBJ1-6; D remains unclear. The sample taken for sequencing was CD4+ T cells from blood. CDR3 amino acids: CASSLVPGGSYNSPLHF. Here the CDR3 DNA reads TGCGCCAGCAGCTTGGTACCGGGAGGCTCCTATAATTCACCCCTCCACTTT.